This T cell receptor beta chain stems from a study of cytomegalovirus exposure and HLA in healthy donors. This PCR relied on a set of 60 Vbeta primers and 13 Jbeta primers. Using immunoSEQ multiplex PCR, the repertoire was profiled, and TCRdb retains in-frame clones only, with some absent. Among roughly 150,000 clones, 65% to 80% were seen once, and the ten largest hold 1.5% to 2%. The clonotype comes from a woman aged 30 to 39 in good health and CMV-seronegative. Sequencing was done on a sample of PBMCs.

The CDR3: CASSLPPQGLYNEKLFF. As DNA, the CDR3 is TGTGCCAGCAGCCTCCCCCCCCAGGGCTTGTATAATGAAAAACTGTTTTTT. The chain combines TRBV7-8 with TRBJ1-4, with a weak D call TRBD1 (5 bases). Trimming shortened V by 5 bases and J by 4 bases, and 20 bases separated the two germline ends. The CDR3 covers 17 residues. CDR1 is SGHVS and CDR2 is FQNEAQ in the germline V gene.